This entry lists 30 T cell receptor beta chains sequenced from one sample in a study of naive and memory T cell subsets. The beta constant-region primer was an equimolar mix of two oligonucleotides covering TRBC1 and TRBC2. MiXCR, run by TCRdb on the UMI-ligation and nested PCR reads, gives a single entry per CDR3 protein. This sample yields 70,000 to 95,000 distinct CDR3 sequences, of which 7% are seen a single time; 1.6% belongs to the top ten. The sequencing input was central memory CD4+ T cells from blood. The receptors come from a human donor in good health.

The rearrangement links TRBV20-1 to TRBJ1-6; D is undetermined. CDR3 length: 16 amino acids. Trimming shortened V by 0 bases and J by 4 bases, and 13 bases separated the two germline ends. Germline V gives CDR1 DFQATT, CDR2 SNEGSKA (reference sequence). CDR3 in DNA: TGCAGTGCTAGAGATAATCGGACTCCGTATAATTCACCCCTCCACTTT. It codes for CSARDNRTPYNSPLHF.

This clonotype showed up many times. As DNA, the CDR3 is TGTGCCAGCAGCCAAGAGATAGTGAGGAGGAAAAGGGGAATGGATTCACCCCTCCACTTT. Encoded protein: CASSQEIVRRKRGMDSPLHF. The chain recombines TRBV4-2 with TRBJ1-6; tentatively, D is TRBD1 (5 bases). The CDR3 consists of 20 residues. The V and J ends lost 0 bases and 8 bases respectively, with 26 bases between them. CDR1 and CDR2 (germline): LGHNA, YNFKEQ.

The table lists this clonotype with many counts. CDR3 coding DNA: TGTGCCAGCAGTGTTAGTCCGAGTTACGAGCAGTACTTC. Amino acids: CASSVSPSYEQYF. This chain uses TRBV2 with TRBJ2-7; D unclear. From germline, CDR1 is SNHLY and CDR2 FYNNEI. The CDR3 loop spans 13 amino acids. V was pared by 4 bases and J by 4 bases, with 11 bases between.

The V call is TRBV28, the J call TRBJ2-1, with 12 positions matching TRBD2. Germline-derived CDR1 and CDR2 are MDHEN and SYDVKM. After removal of 7 bases from V and 7 bases from J, the junction contained 8 bases not matched to a gene. This CDR3 has 15 amino acids. In DNA form, the CDR3 reads TGTGCCAGCACCCAGACTAGCGGGGGAACTAATGAGCAGTTCTTC. Its translation is CASTQTSGGTNEQFF.

This clonotype was observed many times. The chain uses TRBV27 and TRBJ1-5, with a possible D match to TRBD1 (5 bases). The CDR3 loop spans 13 amino acids. Germline CDR1 is MNHEY and CDR2 is SMNVEV (reference sequence). V lost 6 bases, J lost 5 bases, and 11 bases lay in between. The CDR3 nucleotides are TGTGCCAGCAGACGACAGCTAGATCAGCCCCAGCATTTT. It specifies CASRRQLDQPQHF.

CDR3 nucleotide sequence: TGCGCCAGCAGCCAGGCGACTAGCGGGGGAGATACGCAGTATTTT. Protein: CASSQATSGGDTQYF. The chain links TRBV4-3 to TRBJ2-3, with TRBD2 matching 12 bases. The V gene end was trimmed by 3 bases and the J gene end by 5 bases; junction bases not matched to a gene: 3. The germline V gene has CDR1 LGHNA and CDR2 YSLEER. This CDR3 contains 15 residues.

V and J are TRBV20-1 and TRBJ2-3, with TRBD2 matching 7 bases. The CDR3 has 16 amino acids. Germline CDR1 is DFQATT and CDR2 is SNEGSKA (reference sequence). V shed 0 bases and J 4 bases; nucleotides not matched to a gene: 10. The CDR3 nucleotides read TGCAGTGCTAGAGATCCGGCTAGCGGATCCTCAGATACGCAGTATTTT. Its protein is CSARDPASGSSDTQYF.

CDR3 nucleotides: TGTGCCAGCTCACCCCGGACTAGCGGGACCGGGGAGCTGTTTTTT. It yields the protein CASSPRTSGTGELFF. V and J are TRBV18 and TRBJ2-2, with 11 bases matching TRBD2. The V gene end was trimmed by 3 bases and the J gene end by 5 bases; junction bases not matched to a gene: 2. Germline V gives CDR1 KGHSH, CDR2 LQKENI. The CDR3 runs 15 residues.

Ten or more counts support this clonotype. V gene TRBV7-2 combines with J gene TRBJ1-5, with 9 bases lining up with TRBD1. This CDR3 has 16 residues. Germline assignment: CDR1 SGHTA and CDR2 FQGNSA. The trim removed 2 bases at V and 7 bases at J, leaving 9 bases unmatched. The CDR3 sequence is CASSLLGTGQDQPQHF. CDR3 DNA: TGTGCCAGCAGCTTATTGGGGACAGGGCAGGACCAGCCCCAGCATTTT.

This clonotype was seen many times. The gene calls are TRBV4-2 and TRBJ2-1, with 8 bases lining up with TRBD1. V dropped 3 bases and J dropped 4; count of bases not matched to a gene: 2. Germline values: CDR1 LGHNA, CDR2 YNFKEQ. CDR3 size: 14 residues. This CDR3 is CASSQGQVYNEQFF. The CDR3 DNA is TGTGCCAGCAGCCAGGGACAGGTTTACAATGAGCAGTTCTTC.

In this sample, this clonotype turned up a few times. The V call is TRBV18, the J call TRBJ1-6; D perhaps matches TRBD1 (6 bases). Trimming pared 6 bases from V and 6 bases from J, leaving 18 bases between. CDR1 KGHSH and CDR2 LQKENI come from the germline V gene. The length of the CDR3 is 16 residues. The CDR3 nucleotides are TGTGCCAGCTCGGTGAATTCGGGACAAACTAATTCACCCCTCCACTTT. Translated, it gives CASSVNSGQTNSPLHF. The full variable domain, completed using reference TRBV18 and TRBJ1-6, is NAGVMQNPRHLVRRRGQEARLRCSPMKGHSHVYWYRQLPEEGLKFMVYLQKENIIDESGMPKERFSAEFPKEGPSILRIQQVVRGDSAAYFCASSVNSGQTNSPLHFGNGTRLTVT.

This clonotype has only a few counts. The chain employs TRBV3-1 and TRBJ1-2; D is uncertain. V shed 4 bases and J shed 0 bases, with 15 bases lying between them. The CDR3 length is 16 residues. CDR1 LGHDT and CDR2 YNNKEL come from the germline V gene (reference sequence). The CDR3 nucleotides read TGTGCCAGCAGCCCGAGCGGGCCGACACCTAACTATGGCTACACCTTC. Its translation is CASSPSGPTPNYGYTF.

This clonotype was seen more than once but under ten times. This chain connects TRBV11-3 to TRBJ2-1; TRBD1 aligns across 8 bases. The CDR3 consists of 17 residues. The germline gives CDR1 SGHNT, CDR2 YENEEA. Trimming at V came to 4 bases and at J to 0 bases, leaving 8 bases not matched to a gene. CDR3 bases: TGTGCCAGCAGCTCCATTTTCAGGGGGCTCTCCTACAATGAGCAGTTCTTC. The encoded protein is CASSSIFRGLSYNEQFF.

This clonotype was observed a handful of times. V gene TRBV3-1 combines with J gene TRBJ2-3; D not resolved. Between the trimmed V and J ends, which lost 3 bases and 4 bases, there was a span of 8 bases. Germline CDR1 LGHDT, CDR2 YNNKEL (reference sequence). The CDR3 is 13 amino acids. CDR3 amino acids: CASSHSWADTQYF. The CDR3 DNA follows: TGTGCCAGCAGCCACTCGTGGGCAGATACGCAGTATTTT.

V gene TRBV4-2 combines with J gene TRBJ1-4; D not resolved. Germline CDR1 LGHNA, CDR2 YNFKEQ. The CDR3 spans 13 residues. V was clipped by 4 bases and J by 4 bases, with 7 bases between them. CDR3 in amino acids: CASSPGYNEKLFF. The CDR3 DNA reads TGTGCCAGCAGCCCGGGGTATAATGAAAAACTGTTTTTT.

This clonotype has a count of ten or more. The V call is TRBV4-3, the J call TRBJ2-5, with D hard to call. CDR3 length: 17 amino acids. In germline, CDR1 is LGHNA, CDR2 YSLEER. The V end was cut by 0 bases, the J end by 1 base, with 15 bases between. CDR3: CASSQDSRFSSQETQYF. The CDR3 DNA sequence: TGCGCCAGCAGCCAAGATTCTCGTTTCTCCAGCCAAGAGACCCAGTACTTC.

This clonotype was recorded many times. V is TRBV18 and J is TRBJ2-1; D might be TRBD1 (6 bases). There are 13 residues in the CDR3. Germline lookup yields CDR1 KGHSH and CDR2 LQKENI. The V gene lost 5 bases and the J gene lost 9 bases, with 14 bases spanning the gap. The CDR3 bases are TGTGCCAGCTCATCCTCAGGGGACCGTGAGCAGTTCTTC. Translating gives CASSSSGDREQFF.

The chain employs TRBV27 and TRBJ2-3; 10 bases map to TRBD2. The CDR3 runs to 18 residues. Losses at the gene ends were 5 bases for V and 2 bases for J; bases not matched to a gene: 13. Germline V lookup: CDR1 MNHEY, CDR2 SMNVEV (reference sequence). CDR3 protein: CASSRTGLAPGNTDTQYF. The CDR3 nucleotides read TGTGCCAGCAGTCGGACGGGACTAGCGCCGGGGAACACAGATACGCAGTATTTT.

This clonotype was seen more than once but under ten times. This chain joins TRBV12-3 or TRBV12-4 and TRBJ2-1; no clear D gene. The CDR3 loop spans 16 amino acids. V shed 5 bases and J shed 4 bases, with 18 bases lying between them. CDR3 protein: CASSAFRGGDYNEQFF. The CDR3 DNA follows: TGTGCCAGCAGTGCCTTCCGAGGCGGAGATTACAATGAGCAGTTCTTC.

This clonotype was seen a handful of times. The gene calls are TRBV12-3 or TRBV12-4 and TRBJ2-6; 7 bases map to TRBD2. J was trimmed by 3 bases and V by 3 bases; bases with no gene match: 5. This CDR3 comprises 16 residues. CDR3 sequence reads: CASSFMGGYGANVLTF. In DNA, the CDR3 is TGTGCCAGCAGTTTTATGGGAGGGTATGGGGCCAACGTCCTGACTTTC.

Many counts were recorded for this clonotype. The chain links TRBV7-8 to TRBJ2-1; D is uncertain. Per germline, CDR1 SGHVS and CDR2 FQNEAQ. V was shortened by 1 base and J by 4 bases, with 11 bases between the two germline ends. CDR3 size: 15 residues. The CDR3 DNA sequence: TGTGCCAGCAGCTTAGGGAGTTACTTTTACAATGAGCAGTTCTTC. It codes for CASSLGSYFYNEQFF.

This clonotype was recorded at least ten times. V gene TRBV7-9 combines with J gene TRBJ1-4; maybe TRBD1 (6 bases). This CDR3 region has 14 residues. Trimming took 0 bases from V and 4 from J, leaving 6 bases between them. In germline, CDR1 is SEHNR, CDR2 FQNEAQ (reference sequence). CDR3 bases: TGTGCCAGCAGCTTAGCACAGGGTAATGAAAAACTGTTTTTT. It translates to CASSLAQGNEKLFF.

The table lists this clonotype with many counts. The chain couples TRBV7-2 to TRBJ1-1; D is ambiguous. There are 16 residues in the CDR3. CDR1 is SGHTA and CDR2 is FQGNSA in the germline V gene. V was pared by 5 bases and J by 1 base, with 17 bases between. In nucleotides, the CDR3 is TGTGCCAGCAGCCCCTCCCCCGTTGGCGGGAACACTGAAGCTTTCTTT. This gives the protein CASSPSPVGGNTEAFF.

The rearrangement links TRBV7-2 to TRBJ1-5, with D possibly matching TRBD1 (5 bases). This CDR3 spans 15 amino acids. Germline V gene sequence: CDR1 SGHTA, CDR2 FQGNSA. Trimming removed 1 base from V and 3 bases from J, with 10 bases in between. The CDR3 DNA reads as TGTGCCAGCAGCTTAGTATCAGGGACCAATCAGCCCCAGCATTTT. Its protein product is CASSLVSGTNQPQHF.

This clonotype was counted only a few times. This rearrangement joins TRBV20-1 to TRBJ1-2; 7 bases fit TRBD1. The CDR3 consists of 13 residues. With 6 bases clipped from V and 10 bases from J, the junction kept 14 bases outside the gene matches. The V gene's germline CDR1 is DFQATT and CDR2 SNEGSKA (reference sequence). The DNA for the CDR3 is TGCAGTGCGGTCACAGGGGCCTACGTTCCCTACACCTTC. Protein product: CSAVTGAYVPYTF.

V usage is TRBV10-3 and J usage is TRBJ2-3; D not certain. Trimming pared 3 bases from V and 3 bases from J, leaving 7 bases between. This CDR3 comprises 13 residues. Per germline, CDR1 ENHRY and CDR2 SYGVKD. In DNA, the CDR3 is TGTGCCATCAGTGATTTTCAGACAGATACGCAGTATTTT. Amino acid sequence: CAISDFQTDTQYF.

The chain uses TRBV5-5 and TRBJ2-4; D unresolved. Looked up from germline, CDR1 is SGHKS and CDR2 is YYEKEE (reference sequence). V lost 4 bases and J 4 bases, leaving 12 bases between the germline ends. The CDR3 length is 14 residues. CDR3 sequence (DNA): TGTGCCAGCAGCCGGACCCTTGGGAAAAACATTCAGTACTTC. Translated: CASSRTLGKNIQYF.

This clonotype was seen repeatedly, ten times or more. The V and J genes are TRBV12-3 or TRBV12-4 and TRBJ1-1; D uncertain. Trimming took 2 bases from V and 1 from J, leaving 5 bases between them. The CDR3 extends over 13 amino acids. CDR3 DNA sequence: TGTGCCAGCAGTTTACAGGAGAACACTGAAGCTTTCTTT. Translated: CASSLQENTEAFF.

This clonotype was counted at least ten times. The chain employs TRBV7-2 and TRBJ1-1; D perhaps matches TRBD1 (6 bases). The CDR3 is 14 residues long. Trimming took off 5 bases at V and 4 bases at J, with 14 bases between the two ends. Germline-derived CDR1 and CDR2 are SGHTA and FQGNSA. The CDR3 sequence is CASSLRGGATEAFF. DNA for the CDR3: TGTGCCAGCAGCCTACGCGGGGGGGCCACTGAAGCTTTCTTT.

CDR3 bases: TGTGCCAGCCTCAAGCGGGAGGGCGTCGGGGAGCTGTTTTTT. This codes for CASLKREGVGELFF. This chain joins TRBV12-3 or TRBV12-4 and TRBJ2-2; 10 bases are a match to TRBD2. The CDR3 runs 14 residues. The junction had 7 bases not matched to a gene; V was cut back by 8 bases and J by 7 bases.